This TCR beta chain was profiled in a study of blood T cells in healthy people across ages (dated by TCRdb to the mid-2010s). Background on the whole study: In model experiments, roughly one uniquely barcoded TCR beta cDNA molecule per two T cells was captured by template switching. To track age-related changes in TCR beta repertoire diversity, the study relied on deep sequencing normalized with unique cDNA molecular identifiers. The donors were divided into four age groups: young (average around 16 years), middle-aged (approximately 39), aged (around 59) and long-lived (roughly 88). To avoid experimental bias, donors of different ages were spread randomly across the sequencing lanes. Two additional independent replicas of 1 million unique cDNA reads from the same blood draw were analyzed for two donors (one aged 18 to 30 and one aged 80 or older). Here is what the overall study found, with its caveats: Observed TCR beta diversity correlated strongly with the percentage of naive T cells measured by flow cytometry. Compared with the aged group, more naive CD4+ T cells, fewer expanded clones and increased TCR diversity were shown by the long-lived group, suggesting age selection. Observed TCR beta diversity per million T cells fell roughly linearly with age, and a significant reduction was already apparent by age roughly 41. Bulk unsorted PBMC profiling prevented conclusive comparison of naive and antigen-experienced compartments. Because donor CMV infection status was unknown, age-related changes in expanded clonotypes were potentially confounded. Estimates of total diversity based on one million sequenced T cells were considered lower bounds and underestimates.

Worth noting for this clonotype: There is no known antigen for this receptor. The input lacks base qualities; no much larger clone sits a single base away.

Donors were a few dozen systemically healthy Caucasian individuals from Russia aged about 6 to 100 years. Each donor gave ten milliliters of peripheral blood, collected into EDTA-treated Vacutainer tubes. Ficoll-Paque density-gradient centrifugation was used to isolate PBMCs, with at least 6 million obtained per sample. Total RNA, at least 6 micrograms per sample, was extracted from PBMCs with Trizol reagent. For every donor, flow cytometry on a PBMC aliquot measured the percentage of naive CD45RAhigh/CD27high T cells. To prepare the library, 5' RACE was applied. The data were produced on an Illumina HiSeq 2500. A second 7 to 11 cycle PCR used a sample-barcoded 5' primer and a J-beta primer mix. A unique molecular identifier was introduced onto each TCR beta cDNA molecule by a template-switch 5' adaptor carrying 12 random nucleotides. At least 3 million CDR3-containing paired-end reads were obtained from each sample. First-strand cDNA synthesis was performed from all RNA using the Mint cDNA synthesis kit, with priming by a TRBC-specific oligonucleotide. Following uracil-DNA glycosylase treatment, all cDNA underwent a first 18-cycle PCR with the universal primers M1SS and BC2_uni_R. The original pipeline was this. For normalization, 1 million high-quality reads, each with a distinct molecular identifier, were randomly selected from each sample. Instead of being binned into consensus sequences, reads that shared molecular identifiers were thrown out. CDR3 identification, clonotype clustering and error correction used MiTCR with a Q25 quality threshold and the strictest error-elimination algorithm. A nonparametric unseen species model with Euler transformation was used to estimate a lower bound on total TCR beta diversity. TCRdb trimmed public reads at Q25 via fastp, called clones via MiXCR and kept in-frame beta chains. Rows matching on CDR3 protein sequence are summarized as one entry with the most common DNA and genes. TCRdb, not the authors, supplied the V and J calls. The sample yields around 670,000 distinct CDR3 sequences; approximately 30% were counted once. Less than 20% of the sample rests with the top ten.

The sequencing sample was made of blood. The TCR comes from a woman of 80 years or more in good health.

CDR3 region: CASGQDGETQYF. In nucleotides, the sequence is TGTGCCAGTGGACAGGACGGAGAGACCCAGTACTTC. The rearranged chain carries TRBV18 and TRBJ2-5; 7 bases in the junction line up with TRBD1. From the cysteine through the phenylalanine, the CDR3 covers 12 amino acids. The CDR3 DNA has 36 bases and is translated from base 1. The germline V gene gives CDR1 as KGHSH and CDR2 as LQKENI. At the junction V is shortened by 9 bases and J by 4 bases; bases outside the gene matches: 5.